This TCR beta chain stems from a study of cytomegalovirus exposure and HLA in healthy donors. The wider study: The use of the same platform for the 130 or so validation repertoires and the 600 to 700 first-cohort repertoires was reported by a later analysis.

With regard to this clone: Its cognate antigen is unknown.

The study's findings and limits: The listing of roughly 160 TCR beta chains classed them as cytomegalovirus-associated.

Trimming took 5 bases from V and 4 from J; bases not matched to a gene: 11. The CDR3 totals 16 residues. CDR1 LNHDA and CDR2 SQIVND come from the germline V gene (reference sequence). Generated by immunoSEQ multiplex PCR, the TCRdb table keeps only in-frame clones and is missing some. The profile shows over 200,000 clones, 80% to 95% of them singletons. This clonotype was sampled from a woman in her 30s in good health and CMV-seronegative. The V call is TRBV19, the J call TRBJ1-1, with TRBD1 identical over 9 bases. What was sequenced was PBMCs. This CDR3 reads CASSLTGGGVPTEAFF. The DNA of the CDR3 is TGTGCCAGTAGTTTAACAGGGGGCGGTGTCCCCACTGAAGCTTTCTTT.